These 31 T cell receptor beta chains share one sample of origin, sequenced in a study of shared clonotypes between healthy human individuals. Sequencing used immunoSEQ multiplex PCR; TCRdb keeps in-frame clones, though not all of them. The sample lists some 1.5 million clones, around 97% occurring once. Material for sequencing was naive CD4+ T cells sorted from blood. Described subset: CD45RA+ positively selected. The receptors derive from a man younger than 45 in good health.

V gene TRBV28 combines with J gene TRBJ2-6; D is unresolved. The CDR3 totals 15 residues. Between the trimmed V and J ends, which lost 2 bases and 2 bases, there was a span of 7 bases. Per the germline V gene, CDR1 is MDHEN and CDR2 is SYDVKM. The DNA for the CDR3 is TGTGCCAGCAGTTTAATGGCGGCTGGGGCCAACGTCCTGACTTTC. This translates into CASSLMAAGANVLTF. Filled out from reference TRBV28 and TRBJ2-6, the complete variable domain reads DVKVTQSSRYLVKRTGEKVFLECVQDMDHENMFWYRQDPGLGLRLIYFSYDVKMKEKGDIPEGYSVSREKKERFSLILESASTNQTSMYLCASSLMAAGANVLTFGAGSRLTVL.

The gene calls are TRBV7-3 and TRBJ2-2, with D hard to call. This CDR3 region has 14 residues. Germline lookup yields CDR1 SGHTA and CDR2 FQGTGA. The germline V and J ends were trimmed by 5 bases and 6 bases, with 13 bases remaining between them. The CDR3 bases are TGTGCCAGCAGCGCCGTGGGAATGTCCGGGGAGCTGTTTTTT. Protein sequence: CASSAVGMSGELFF.

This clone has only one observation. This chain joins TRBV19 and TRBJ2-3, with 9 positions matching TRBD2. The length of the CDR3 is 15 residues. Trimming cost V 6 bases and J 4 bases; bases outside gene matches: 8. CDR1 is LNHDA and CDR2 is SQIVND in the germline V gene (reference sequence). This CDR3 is CASRQPGLAPDTQYF. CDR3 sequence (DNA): TGTGCCAGTAGGCAACCGGGACTAGCCCCAGATACGCAGTATTTT.

CDR3 coding DNA: TGTGCCGGGGGGGGACTAGGCACTGAAGCTTTCTTT. This translates into CAGGGLGTEAFF. This chain links TRBV11-2 with TRBJ1-1; weak D call: TRBD1 (5 bases). V was trimmed by 11 bases and J by 4 bases, leaving 14 bases between them. The CDR3 length is 12 residues. CDR1 and CDR2 from the germline V gene are SGHAT and FQNNGV.

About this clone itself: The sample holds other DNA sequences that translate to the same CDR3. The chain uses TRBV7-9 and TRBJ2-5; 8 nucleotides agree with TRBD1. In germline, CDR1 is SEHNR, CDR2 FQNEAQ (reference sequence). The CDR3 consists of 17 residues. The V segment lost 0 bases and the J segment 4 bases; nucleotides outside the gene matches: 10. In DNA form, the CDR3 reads TGTGCCAGCAGCTTAGCCCTTGGGCAGGGGGCAGGAGAGACCCAGTACTTC. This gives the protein CASSLALGQGAGETQYF.

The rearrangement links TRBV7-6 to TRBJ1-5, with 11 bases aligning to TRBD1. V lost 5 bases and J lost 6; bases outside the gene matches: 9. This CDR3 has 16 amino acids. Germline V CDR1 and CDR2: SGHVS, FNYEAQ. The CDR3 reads CASSATGTGGLQPQHF. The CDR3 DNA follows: TGTGCCAGCAGCGCTACCGGGACAGGGGGTCTTCAGCCCCAGCATTTT.

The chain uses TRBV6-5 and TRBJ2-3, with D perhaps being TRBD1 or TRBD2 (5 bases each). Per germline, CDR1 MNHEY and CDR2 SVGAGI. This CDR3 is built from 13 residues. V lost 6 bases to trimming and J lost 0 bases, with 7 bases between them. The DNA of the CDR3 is TGTGCCAGCAGGTGGGACAGCACAGATACGCAGTATTTT. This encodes CASRWDSTDTQYF.

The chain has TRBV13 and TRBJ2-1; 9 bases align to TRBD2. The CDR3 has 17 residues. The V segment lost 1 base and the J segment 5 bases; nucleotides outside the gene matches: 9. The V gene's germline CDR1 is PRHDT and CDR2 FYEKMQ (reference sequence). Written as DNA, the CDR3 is TGTGCCAGCAGCTTAGCGGGAGGGCTAGCGGGAAACAATGAGCAGTTCTTC. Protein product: CASSLAGGLAGNNEQFF.

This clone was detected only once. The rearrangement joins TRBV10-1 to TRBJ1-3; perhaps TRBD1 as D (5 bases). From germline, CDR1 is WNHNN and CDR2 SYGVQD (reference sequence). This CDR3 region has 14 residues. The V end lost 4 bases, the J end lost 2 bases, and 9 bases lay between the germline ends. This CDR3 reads CASSGQRPGNTIYF. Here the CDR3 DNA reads TGCGCCAGCAGTGGACAGCGACCTGGAAACACCATATATTTT.

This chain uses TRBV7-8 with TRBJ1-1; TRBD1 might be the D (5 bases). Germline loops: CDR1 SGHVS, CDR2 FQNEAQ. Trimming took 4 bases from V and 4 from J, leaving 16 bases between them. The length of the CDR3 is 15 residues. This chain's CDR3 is CASSWSSNGGTEAFF. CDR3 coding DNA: TGTGCCAGCAGCTGGTCCTCGAACGGGGGCACTGAAGCTTTCTTT.

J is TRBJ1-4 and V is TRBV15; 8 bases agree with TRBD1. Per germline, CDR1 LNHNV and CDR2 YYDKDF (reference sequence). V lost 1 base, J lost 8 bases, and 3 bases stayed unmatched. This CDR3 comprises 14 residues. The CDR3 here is CATSRAGGNEKLFF. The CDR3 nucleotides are TGTGCCACCAGCAGAGCAGGGGGCAACGAAAAACTGTTTTTT.

CDR3 region: CASSQDLLLIAGTNEKLFF. The CDR3 nucleotides read TGCGCCAGCAGCCAAGATCTTTTACTCATAGCTGGGACTAATGAAAAACTGTTTTTT. The rearrangement uses TRBV4-3 and TRBJ1-4; D is ambiguous. The V and J ends lost 0 bases and 2 bases respectively, with 19 bases between them. Germline V gene data show CDR1 as LGHNA and CDR2 as YSLEER. The length of the CDR3 is 19 residues.

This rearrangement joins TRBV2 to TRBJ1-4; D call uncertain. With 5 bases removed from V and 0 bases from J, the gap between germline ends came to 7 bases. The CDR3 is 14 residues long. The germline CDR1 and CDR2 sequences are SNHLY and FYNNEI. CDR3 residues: CASSSDTTNEKLFF. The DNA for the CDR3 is TGTGCCAGCAGTTCAGATACAACTAATGAAAAACTGTTTTTT.

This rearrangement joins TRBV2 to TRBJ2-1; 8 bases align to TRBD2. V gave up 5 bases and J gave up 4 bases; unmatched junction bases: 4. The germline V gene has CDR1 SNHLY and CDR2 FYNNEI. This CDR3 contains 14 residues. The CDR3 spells CASSTLAEYNEQFF. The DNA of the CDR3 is TGTGCCAGCAGTACACTAGCGGAATACAATGAGCAGTTCTTC.

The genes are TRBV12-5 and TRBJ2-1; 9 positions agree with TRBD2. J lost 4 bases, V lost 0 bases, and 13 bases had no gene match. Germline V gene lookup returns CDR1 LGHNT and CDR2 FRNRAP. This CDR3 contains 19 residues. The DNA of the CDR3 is TGTGCTAGTGGTTTGGTACTGGCGGGAGGGCAAAGTGGATACAATGAGCAGTTCTTC. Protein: CASGLVLAGGQSGYNEQFF.

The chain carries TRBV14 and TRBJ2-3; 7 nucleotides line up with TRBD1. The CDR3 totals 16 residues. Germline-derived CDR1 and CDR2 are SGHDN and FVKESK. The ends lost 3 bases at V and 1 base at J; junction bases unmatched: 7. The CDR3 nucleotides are TGTGCCAGCAGCCAGAAACAGGGGATCGGCACAGATACGCAGTATTTT. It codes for CASSQKQGIGTDTQYF.

In nucleotides, the CDR3 is TGTGCCAGCAACCTCGCAGGGGGCCACGAGCAGTACTTC. Translating it yields CASNLAGGHEQYF. V is TRBV6-1 and J is TRBJ2-7; 8 bases fit TRBD1. The CDR3 spans 13 residues. With 7 bases clipped from V and 5 bases from J, the junction kept 7 bases outside the gene matches. The germline gives CDR1 MNHNS, CDR2 SASEGT.

The CDR3 DNA follows: TGTGCCAGCAGTTACTGGACAGACCAAGAGACCCAGTACTTC. Its translation: CASSYWTDQETQYF. The genes are TRBV6-5 and TRBJ2-5; a weak D match, TRBD1 (6 bases). Looked up from germline, CDR1 is MNHEY and CDR2 is SVGAGI. The CDR3 is 14 amino acids. Trimming shortened V by 1 base and J by 0 bases, and 6 bases separated the two germline ends.

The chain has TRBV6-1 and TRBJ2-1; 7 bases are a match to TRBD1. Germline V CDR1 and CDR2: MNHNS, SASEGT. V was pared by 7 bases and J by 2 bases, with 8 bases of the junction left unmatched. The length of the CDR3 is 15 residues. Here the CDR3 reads CASKFGRGTYNEQFF. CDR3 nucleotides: TGTGCCAGCAAGTTCGGCAGGGGGACCTACAATGAGCAGTTCTTC.

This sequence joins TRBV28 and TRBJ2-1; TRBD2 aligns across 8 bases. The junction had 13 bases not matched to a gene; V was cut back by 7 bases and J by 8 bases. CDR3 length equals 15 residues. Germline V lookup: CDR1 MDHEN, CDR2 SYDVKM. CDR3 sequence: CASTRGGRLGDEQFF. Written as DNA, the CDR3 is TGTGCCAGCACTCGGGGCGGGAGGCTTGGGGATGAGCAGTTCTTC.

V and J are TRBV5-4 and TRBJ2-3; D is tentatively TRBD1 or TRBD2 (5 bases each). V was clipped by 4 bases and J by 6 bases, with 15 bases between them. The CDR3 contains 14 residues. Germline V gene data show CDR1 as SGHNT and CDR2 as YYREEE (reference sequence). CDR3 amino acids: CASSRRDQGDTQYF. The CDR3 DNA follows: TGTGCCAGCAGCCGCAGGGACCAAGGGGATACGCAGTATTTT.

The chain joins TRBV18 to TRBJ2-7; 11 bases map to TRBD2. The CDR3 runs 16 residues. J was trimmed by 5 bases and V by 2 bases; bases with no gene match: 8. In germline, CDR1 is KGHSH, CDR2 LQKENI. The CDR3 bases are TGTGCCAGCTCACCAATGATAACTAGCGGGAGAGACGAGCAGTACTTC. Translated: CASSPMITSGRDEQYF.

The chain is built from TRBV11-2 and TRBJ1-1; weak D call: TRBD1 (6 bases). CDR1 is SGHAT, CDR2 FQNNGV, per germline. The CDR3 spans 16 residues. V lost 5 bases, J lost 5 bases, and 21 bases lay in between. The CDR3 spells CASSPPRGGFGTEAFF. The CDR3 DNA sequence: TGTGCCAGCAGCCCGCCCAGAGGGGGATTTGGGACTGAAGCTTTCTTT. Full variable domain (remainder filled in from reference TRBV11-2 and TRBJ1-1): EAGVAQSPRYKIIEKRQSVAFWCNPISGHATLYWYQQILGQGPKLLIQFQNNGVVDDSQLPKDRFSAERLKGVDSTLKIQPAKLEDSAVYLCASSPPRGGFGTEAFFGQGTRLTVV.

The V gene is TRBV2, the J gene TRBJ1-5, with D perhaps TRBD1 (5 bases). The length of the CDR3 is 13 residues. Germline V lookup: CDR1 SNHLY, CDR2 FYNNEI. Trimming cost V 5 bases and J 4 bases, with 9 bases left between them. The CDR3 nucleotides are TGTGCCAGCAGTTCAACAGGTAATCAGCCCCAGCATTTT. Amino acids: CASSSTGNQPQHF.

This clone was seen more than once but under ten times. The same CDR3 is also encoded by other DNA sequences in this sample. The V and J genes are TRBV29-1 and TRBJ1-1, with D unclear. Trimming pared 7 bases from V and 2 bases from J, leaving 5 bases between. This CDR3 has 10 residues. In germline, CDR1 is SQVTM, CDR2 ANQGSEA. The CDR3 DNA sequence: TGCAGCGCTGCAAACACTGAAGCTTTCTTT. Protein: CSAANTEAFF.

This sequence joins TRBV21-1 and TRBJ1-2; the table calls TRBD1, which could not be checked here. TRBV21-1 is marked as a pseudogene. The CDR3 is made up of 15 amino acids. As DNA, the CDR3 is TGTGCCAGCAGCAGTCAAAGGGGATCTAACTATGGCTACACCTTC. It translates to CASSSQRGSNYGYTF.

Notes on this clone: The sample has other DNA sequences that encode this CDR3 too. CDR3 protein: CASTRNNEQFF. The CDR3 coding sequence is TGCGCCAGCACCAGAAACAATGAGCAGTTCTTC. The gene calls are TRBV5-1 and TRBJ2-1; no reliable D call. The germline gives CDR1 SGHRS, CDR2 YFSETQ. Trimming cost V 6 bases and J 5 bases, with 6 bases left between them. The CDR3 length is 11 residues.

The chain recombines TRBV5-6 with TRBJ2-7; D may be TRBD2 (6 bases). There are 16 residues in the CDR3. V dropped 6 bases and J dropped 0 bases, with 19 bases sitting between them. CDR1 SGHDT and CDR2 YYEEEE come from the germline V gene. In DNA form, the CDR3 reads TGTGCCAGCAAACGGAAACAGGCGGGGCCCTCCTACGAGCAGTACTTC. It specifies CASKRKQAGPSYEQYF.

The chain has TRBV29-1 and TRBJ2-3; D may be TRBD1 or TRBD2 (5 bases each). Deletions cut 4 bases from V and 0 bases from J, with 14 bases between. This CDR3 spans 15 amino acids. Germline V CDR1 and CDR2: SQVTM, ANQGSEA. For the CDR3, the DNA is TGCAGCGTTGGTCCGGACACGGGGAGCACAGATACGCAGTATTTT. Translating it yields CSVGPDTGSTDTQYF.

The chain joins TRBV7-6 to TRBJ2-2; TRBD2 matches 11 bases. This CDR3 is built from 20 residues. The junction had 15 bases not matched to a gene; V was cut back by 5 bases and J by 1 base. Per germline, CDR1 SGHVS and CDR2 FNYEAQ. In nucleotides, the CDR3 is TGTGCCAGCAGCCTCCTCCTGACTAGCGGGAATAGATTGAACACCGGGGAGCTGTTTTTT. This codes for CASSLLLTSGNRLNTGELFF.

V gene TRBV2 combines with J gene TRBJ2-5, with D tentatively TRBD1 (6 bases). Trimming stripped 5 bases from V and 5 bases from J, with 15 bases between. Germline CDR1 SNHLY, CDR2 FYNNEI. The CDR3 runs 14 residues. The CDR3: CASSPDSLWETQYF. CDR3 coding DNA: TGTGCCAGCAGTCCGGACAGTCTGTGGGAGACCCAGTACTTC.